Below are 27 T cell receptor beta chains sequenced from a single sample in a study of T-cell reconstitution after alpha-beta-depleted transplantation in children. Unique molecular identifiers were incorporated during preparation of the TCRbeta library. TCRdb itself ran the PCR reads through MiXCR, one entry per CDR3 protein. Of about 540,000 distinct CDR3 sequences listed, over 20% were seen once; the top ten hold 30% to 40%. Here the sequenced sample was PBMCs, taken before TCRalphabeta/CD19-depleted stem cell transplant. The receptor set was obtained from a boy under two years old with Wiskott-Aldrich syndrome, due to receive a stem cell transplant.

This clonotype was recorded a few times. The chain links TRBV6-4 to TRBJ1-4; D remains ambiguous. The CDR3 is made up of 18 amino acids. Trimming pared 5 bases from V and 0 bases from J, leaving 19 bases between. Per the germline V gene, CDR1 is MRHNA and CDR2 is SNTAGT. CDR3 residues: CASSPFRVGTATNEKLFF. The CDR3 nucleotides are TGTGCCAGCAGTCCCTTTCGTGTGGGAACAGCAACTAATGAAAAACTGTTTTTT.

This clonotype came up a few times. The CDR3 sequence is CASSLFGQGKDTQYF. CDR3 DNA sequence: TGTGCCAGCAGTTTATTTGGACAGGGGAAAGATACGCAGTATTTT. The chain recombines TRBV28 with TRBJ2-3; 9 bases are shared with TRBD1. The ends lost 1 base at V and 5 bases at J; junction bases unmatched: 4. Germline CDR1 MDHEN, CDR2 SYDVKM. The CDR3 loop spans 15 amino acids.

V and J are TRBV5-1 and TRBJ2-1, with 9 positions matching TRBD2. With 4 bases clipped from V and 10 bases from J, the junction kept 6 bases outside the gene matches. The CDR3 loop spans 13 amino acids. Germline values: CDR1 SGHRS, CDR2 YFSETQ. The CDR3 DNA reads TGCGCCAGCAGCCTTACTACTAGCGGGGAGCAGTTCTTC. Residues: CASSLTTSGEQFF.

This clonotype has more than one count but fewer than ten. V is TRBV5-1 and J is TRBJ2-1, with TRBD2 matching 10 bases. CDR3 length: 16 residues. The germline CDR1 and CDR2 sequences are SGHRS and YFSETQ. The junction had 10 bases not matched to a gene; V was cut back by 4 bases and J by 6 bases. CDR3 sequence: CASSPRLAGGPNEQFF. CDR3 sequence (DNA): TGCGCCAGCAGCCCACGGTTAGCGGGAGGCCCCAATGAGCAGTTCTTC.

This clonotype has only a few counts. This chain joins TRBV10-2 and TRBJ2-5; maybe TRBD1 (5 bases). V lost 0 bases and J 0 bases, leaving 11 bases between the germline ends. The CDR3 spans 16 residues. Per the germline V gene, CDR1 is WSHSY and CDR2 is SAAADI. As DNA, the CDR3 is TGCGCCAGCAGTGAGTCGTTCTCAGGGTACCAAGAGACCCAGTACTTC. The encoded protein is CASSESFSGYQETQYF.

A note on this clonotype: A read error may account for a junction end that differs from germline. This rearrangement joins TRBV12-3 or TRBV12-4 to TRBJ2-5; D ambiguous. The CDR3 has 11 amino acids. CDR3 region: CSSSSRETQYF. CDR3 in DNA: TGTTCCAGCAGTTCCCGAGAGACCCAGTACTTC.

The chain carries TRBV3-1 and TRBJ2-1; TRBD1 aligns across 7 bases. The length of the CDR3 is 16 residues. Germline trimming cut 4 bases from V and 7 bases from J; bases unmatched to any gene: 13. Germline V lookup: CDR1 LGHDT, CDR2 YNNKEL (reference sequence). The CDR3 region has the DNA TGTGCCAGCAGCCGCATGGACCGGGGACAGAGGAATGAGCAGTTCTTC. Encoded protein: CASSRMDRGQRNEQFF.

The chain recombines TRBV5-1 with TRBJ2-7, with 14 bases identical to TRBD2. CDR3 size: 15 residues. With 4 bases clipped from V and 9 bases from J, the junction kept 9 bases outside the gene matches. The germline V gene encodes CDR1 SGHRS and CDR2 YFSETQ. The CDR3 spells CASSPTGLAGVTQYF. DNA for the CDR3: TGCGCCAGCAGCCCGACGGGACTAGCGGGAGTAACGCAGTACTTC. The full variable domain, its missing parts supplied by reference TRBV5-1 and TRBJ2-7, is KAGVTQTPRYLIKTRGQQVTLSCSPISGHRSVSWYQQTPGQGLQFLFEYFSETQRNKGNFPGRFSGRQFSNSRSEMNVSTLELGDSALYLCASSPTGLAGVTQYFGPGTRLTVT.

The chain links TRBV5-1 to TRBJ2-1, with 13 bases aligning to TRBD2. Looked up from germline, CDR1 is SGHRS and CDR2 is YFSETQ. This CDR3 region has 15 residues. J was trimmed by 9 bases and V by 2 bases; bases with no gene match: 5. The CDR3: CASSFGTSGIGEQFF. The CDR3 DNA reads as TGCGCCAGCAGCTTTGGGACTAGCGGGATTGGTGAGCAGTTCTTC.

This clonotype was found a few times. The rearrangement uses TRBV5-5 and TRBJ2-2; D remains unclear. The CDR3 totals 14 residues. Germline CDR1 and CDR2: SGHKS and YYEKEE (reference sequence). V was clipped by 4 bases and J by 2 bases, with 9 bases between them. CDR3 region: CASSRATNTGELFF. The CDR3 DNA reads TGTGCCAGCAGCCGGGCCACTAACACCGGGGAGCTGTTTTTT.

Notes on this clonotype: Here the CDR3 omits its conserved ending phenylalanine or tryptophan, so a read error is the likely source. The chain employs TRBV12-3 or TRBV12-4 and TRBJ2-1; D gene uncertain. Trimming shortened V by 0 bases and J by 6 bases, and 9 bases separated the two germline ends. The CDR3 length is 14 residues. The CDR3 nucleotides are TGTGCCAGCAGTTTAGCAACAGCGCGCAATGAGCAGTTCCTC. Residues: CASSLATARNEQFL.

This clonotype appeared a few times. This sequence joins TRBV7-2 and TRBJ2-1; 7 bases map to TRBD2. In germline, CDR1 is SGHTA, CDR2 FQGNSA. The V and J ends lost 2 bases and 5 bases, in that order; junction bases with no gene match: 3. This CDR3 spans 14 amino acids. CDR3 protein: CASSLSAGDNEQFF. CDR3 sequence (DNA): TGTGCCAGCAGCTTATCCGCGGGAGACAATGAGCAGTTCTTC.

This rearrangement joins TRBV7-9 to TRBJ2-7; no reliable D call. The V end lost 4 bases, the J end lost 2 bases, and 6 bases lay between the germline ends. CDR1 and CDR2 from the germline V gene are SEHNR and FQNEAQ (reference sequence). The CDR3 sequence is 12 residues long. DNA for the CDR3: TGTGCCAGCAGCTATACTCCCTACGAGCAGTACTTC. As protein: CASSYTPYEQYF.

This rearrangement joins TRBV12-3 or TRBV12-4 to TRBJ2-1; D is unclear. CDR3 length: 14 amino acids. V was pared by 5 bases and J by 7 bases, with 15 bases between. The CDR3 DNA reads TGTGCCAGCAGTCTTATGTCAATTGGGAATGAGCAGTTCTTC. Protein product: CASSLMSIGNEQFF.

The CDR3 DNA is TGTGCCATCACCAGCGGGAGTGTGAGCGGGGAGCTGTTTTTT. Translated: CAITSGSVSGELFF. The V and J genes are TRBV10-3 and TRBJ2-2, with 8 positions matching TRBD2. This CDR3 is built from 14 residues. Losses at the gene ends were 7 bases for V and 7 bases for J; bases not matched to a gene: 8. CDR1 is ENHRY, CDR2 SYGVKD, per germline.

The genes are TRBV20-1 and TRBJ2-3, with a weak D call TRBD2 (6 bases). The CDR3 loop spans 14 amino acids. CDR1 is DFQATT and CDR2 is SNEGSKA in the germline V gene (reference sequence). The V gene lost 3 bases and the J gene lost 5 bases, with 15 bases spanning the gap. CDR3 protein: CSASANPGGDTQYF. The DNA for the CDR3 is TGCAGTGCTAGTGCGAATCCCGGGGGAGATACGCAGTATTTT.

CDR3 sequence: CASSHRTGGSNQPQHF. CDR3 bases: TGTGCCAGCAGCCATCGTACAGGGGGCAGCAATCAGCCCCAGCATTTT. This chain uses TRBV3-1 with TRBJ1-5, with 9 bases lining up with TRBD1. CDR3 size: 16 residues. Germline V gene data show CDR1 as LGHDT and CDR2 as YNNKEL (reference sequence). J was trimmed by 1 base and V by 3 bases; bases with no gene match: 4.

This clonotype occurred a few times. The gene calls are TRBV4-1 and TRBJ2-2, with no clear D. This CDR3 comprises 17 residues. CDR1 MGHRA and CDR2 YSYEKL come from the germline V gene. The V end lost 1 base, the J end lost 0 bases, and 12 bases lay between the germline ends. The CDR3 nucleotides read TGCGCCAGCAGCCAAGGGTTGACTCGGGCGAACACCGGGGAGCTGTTTTTT. Encoded protein: CASSQGLTRANTGELFF.

In its sample, this clonotype was seen a few times. The chain recombines TRBV5-6 with TRBJ1-2; D uncertain. Germline values: CDR1 SGHDT, CDR2 YYEEEE. This CDR3 has 13 residues. Trimming took 0 bases from V and 9 from J, leaving 12 bases between them. This chain's CDR3 is CASSLAIGFSYTF. The CDR3 nucleotides read TGTGCCAGCAGCTTGGCCATCGGGTTTAGCTACACCTTC.

This clonotype showed up just a few times. V usage is TRBV9 and J usage is TRBJ2-1; TRBD2 matches 8 bases. J gave up 4 bases and V 0 bases, and 3 bases lay outside the gene matches. The length of the CDR3 is 15 residues. Germline V gene data show CDR1 as SGDLS and CDR2 as YYNGEE. The CDR3 loop is CASSVARGEYNEQFF. The DNA of the CDR3 is TGTGCCAGCAGCGTAGCGCGGGGGGAGTACAATGAGCAGTTCTTC.

The genes are TRBV29-1 and TRBJ1-4; D unclear. Trimming took off 6 bases at V and 1 base at J, with 6 bases between the two ends. Germline assignment: CDR1 SQVTM and CDR2 ANQGSEA. CDR3 size: 12 residues. The DNA of the CDR3 is TGCAGCGTAAGGGAAACTAATGAAAAACTGTTTTTT. Translating it yields CSVRETNEKLFF.

This chain links TRBV10-3 with TRBJ2-3; TRBD2 agrees at 13 bases. CDR3 length equals 15 residues. Germline lookup yields CDR1 ENHRY and CDR2 SYGVKD. With V trimmed by 9 bases and J by 3 bases, 6 bases remained unmatched. CDR3 DNA: TGTGCCATTAGAGGGACTAGCGGGATTACAGATACGCAGTATTTT. Its translation: CAIRGTSGITDTQYF.

This clonotype was found many times. The rearrangement uses TRBV7-9 and TRBJ2-7, with D tentatively TRBD1 (6 bases). Per germline, CDR1 SEHNR and CDR2 FQNEAQ (reference sequence). There are 15 residues in the CDR3. The germline V and J ends were trimmed by 6 bases and 2 bases, with 17 bases remaining between them. The CDR3 DNA reads as TGTGCCAGCAGTCCCAGGGGTGACAACCCCTACGAGCAGTACTTC. Translated: CASSPRGDNPYEQYF.

In DNA, the CDR3 is TGTGCCAGTAGTATAGGCCGGGGGCGGGTTCAGCCCCAGCATTTT. This translates into CASSIGRGRVQPQHF. This chain connects TRBV19 to TRBJ1-5; D perhaps matches TRBD1 (6 bases). The germline CDR1 and CDR2 sequences are LNHDA and SQIVND (reference sequence). Trimming shortened V by 1 base and J by 6 bases, and 13 bases separated the two germline ends. The CDR3 has 15 residues.

V usage is TRBV5-1 and J usage is TRBJ2-1; 9 nucleotides agree with TRBD1. After removal of 2 bases from V and 9 bases from J, the junction contained 6 bases not matched to a gene. CDR1 is SGHRS, CDR2 YFSETQ, per germline. There are 14 residues in the CDR3. This CDR3 reads CASSFGTGFGEQFF. In DNA form, the CDR3 reads TGCGCCAGCAGCTTCGGGACAGGGTTCGGTGAGCAGTTCTTC.

CDR3 loop: CASSFYTRYEQYF. Written as DNA, the CDR3 is TGTGCCAGCAGCTTCTACACCCGCTACGAGCAGTACTTC. The chain joins TRBV5-8 to TRBJ2-7; D remains unclear. The CDR3 is 13 residues long. V lost 2 bases, J lost 3 bases, and 9 bases lay in between. From germline, CDR1 is SGHTS and CDR2 YDEGEE.

The CDR3 here is CASSQAWSSGRSEQYF. CDR3 bases: TGTGCCAGCAGCCAAGCTTGGAGTAGCGGGAGAAGCGAGCAGTACTTC. V is TRBV4-2 and J is TRBJ2-7; 9 bases align to TRBD2. In germline, CDR1 is LGHNA, CDR2 YNFKEQ. Losses at the gene ends were 1 base for V and 6 bases for J; bases not matched to a gene: 10. CDR3 size: 16 residues.